The entry below describes one T cell receptor beta chain. What it binds is not known. Random hexamers were used to reverse transcribe an amount of about 0.5 to 1 ug RNA. Amplification of TCR beta CDR3 spanned 54 Vbeta and 13 Jbeta via immunoSEQ multiplex PCR. TCRdb re-analysed the immunoSEQ multiplex PCR reads in MiXCR, keeping a single row per CDR3 protein. The sample includes some 150,000 distinct CDR3 sequences, roughly 94% of them seen just once. This sample was taken from a study of CD8 T cells in Susac syndrome. Points from the study as a whole: Individuals included in the TCR sequencing and HLA analysis were acknowledged by the study to be relatively few in number.

High-throughput TCR beta sequencing covered peripheral CD8+ and CD4+ T cells. CDR1 LNHDA and CDR2 SQIVND come from the germline V gene (reference sequence). The CDR3 runs 14 residues. J lost 8 bases, V lost 10 bases, and 12 bases had no gene match. The V and J genes are TRBV19 and TRBJ1-5; TRBD1 agrees at 9 bases. The TCR comes from a human donor in good health. The sample consisted of CD4+ T cells from PBMCs. The CDR3 protein is CATNPDRGIEPQHF. The CDR3 DNA reads TGTGCCACCAACCCGGACAGGGGAATCGAGCCCCAGCATTTT.